This is a list of T cell receptor beta chains from one sample in a study of molecular identifiers for immune sequencing clone quantification. TCRdb re-derived calls from the PCR reads in MiXCR, one entry per CDR3 protein. The sample records roughly 40,000 distinct CDR3 sequences, roughly 18% being singletons. Sequencing was performed on naive CD8+ T cells from blood, with Jurkat cell RNA spiked in. These receptors all come from a human donor in good health. Some libraries in this study had Jurkat cell RNA spiked in. Each CDR3 is given with its conserved first and last residue. Fields, in order: clone size, J gene, D gene, V gene, CDR3 protein, CDR3 DNA. The D gene is left open where the match is weak. Clone size is given for some rows only: seen once, a few or many times, or a class if the clone is expanded.

size: .; J: TRBJ2-7; D: TRBD2; V: TRBV29-1; CDR3: CSATSGWYEQYF; DNA: TGCAGCGCCACTAGCGGATGGTACGAGCAGTACTTC
size: many; J: TRBJ2-7; D: TRBD2; V: TRBV6-2/TRBV6-3; CDR3: CASCETSGSAHYEQYF; DNA: TGTGCCAGCTGCGAGACTAGCGGGAGTGCCCACTACGAGCAGTACTTC
size: many; J: TRBJ1-5; D: TRBD1; V: TRBV6-2/TRBV6-3; CDR3: CASIDRGDDQPQHF; DNA: TGTGCCAGCATCGACAGGGGGGATGATCAGCCCCAGCATTTT
size: few; J: TRBJ2-1; D: TRBD2; V: TRBV7-6; CDR3: CASSLISGGRRYNEQFF; DNA: TGTGCCAGCAGCTTAATAAGTGGCGGGAGGAGATACAATGAGCAGTTCTTC
size: few; J: TRBJ2-2; D: .; V: TRBV19; CDR3: CASKAGELFF; DNA: TGTGCCAGTAAGGCCGGGGAGCTGTTTTTT
size: many; J: TRBJ2-3; D: .; V: TRBV19; CDR3: CASSPTGLSTDTQYF; DNA: TGTGCCAGTAGCCCAACAGGGCTGAGCACAGATACGCAGTATTTT
size: .; J: TRBJ2-1; D: TRBD2; V: TRBV28; CDR3: CASSFVGEGEQFF; DNA: TGTGCCAGCAGTTTCGTCGGGGAGGGTGAGCAGTTCTTC
size: many; J: TRBJ1-2; D: .; V: TRBV7-8; CDR3: CASSSPVGGYTF; DNA: TGTGCCAGCAGCTCCCCTGTAGGCGGCTACACCTTC
size: .; J: TRBJ2-1; D: .; V: TRBV3-1; CDR3: CASSQDAVASYNEQFF; DNA: TGTGCCAGCAGCCAAGATGCGGTAGCCTCCTACAATGAGCAGTTCTTC
size: few; J: TRBJ1-5; D: TRBD1; V: TRBV28; CDR3: CASSLLQGRQPQHF; DNA: TGTGCCAGCAGTTTATTACAGGGGCGGCAGCCCCAGCATTTT
size: few; J: TRBJ2-3; D: .; V: TRBV6-2/TRBV6-3; CDR3: CASTHSSDTQYF; DNA: TGTGCCAGCACCCATTCGTCAGATACGCAGTATTTT
size: medium-sized; J: TRBJ2-3; D: .; V: TRBV7-6; CDR3: CASSLGADTDTQYF; DNA: TGTGCCAGCAGCTTAGGAGCAGACACAGATACGCAGTATTTT
size: few; J: TRBJ1-2; D: .; V: TRBV6-2/TRBV6-3; CDR3: CASSIRSGQTPYGYTF; DNA: TGTGCCAGCAGTATAAGGTCCGGACAGACACCCTATGGCTACACCTTC
size: once; J: TRBJ2-2; D: .; V: TRBV19; CDR3: CASSIWGIGAGELFF; DNA: TGTGCCAGTAGTATATGGGGTATCGGCGCCGGGGAGCTGTTTTTT
size: medium-sized; J: TRBJ2-7; D: .; V: TRBV9; CDR3: CASSVLWELTTSYEQYF; DNA: TGTGCCAGCAGCGTACTATGGGAACTAACGACCTCCTACGAGCAGTACTTC
size: many; J: TRBJ2-1; D: .; V: TRBV12-3/TRBV12-4; CDR3: CASTPDKGGYNEQFF; DNA: TGTGCCAGCACCCCCGACAAAGGCGGCTACAATGAGCAGTTCTTC
size: .; J: TRBJ2-3; D: .; V: TRBV27; CDR3: CASSPQGLFTDTQYF; DNA: TGTGCCAGCAGTCCTCAGGGGCTATTCACAGATACGCAGTATTTT
size: .; J: TRBJ1-1; D: .; V: TRBV9; CDR3: CASSVGGINTEAFF; DNA: TGTGCCAGCAGCGTAGGGGGGATAAACACTGAAGCTTTCTTT
size: many; J: TRBJ2-1; D: TRBD2; V: TRBV5-6; CDR3: CASSLAGLAFF; DNA: TGTGCCAGCAGCCTAGCGGGACTAGCTTTCTTC
size: many; J: TRBJ2-1; D: .; V: TRBV27; CDR3: CASSAPENNEQFF; DNA: TGTGCCAGCAGTGCGCCAGAAAACAATGAGCAGTTCTTC
size: many; J: TRBJ2-1; D: TRBD2; V: TRBV29-1; CDR3: CSVETSAYTYNEQFF; DNA: TGCAGCGTGGAAACTAGCGCATATACCTACAATGAGCAGTTCTTC
size: many; J: TRBJ2-5; D: .; V: TRBV11-2; CDR3: CASSLMGLGQETQYF; DNA: TGTGCCAGCAGCTTAATGGGGTTAGGCCAAGAGACCCAGTACTTC
size: few; J: TRBJ2-1; D: TRBD2; V: TRBV7-6; CDR3: CASSSGGGGSRANEQFF; DNA: TGTGCCAGCAGCTCCGGGGGGGGAGGAAGTCGGGCCAATGAGCAGTTCTTC
size: many; J: TRBJ2-2; D: TRBD2; V: TRBV4-3; CDR3: CASSQVRASGYTGELFF; DNA: TGCGCCAGCAGCCAAGTGCGGGCTAGCGGATACACCGGGGAGCTGTTTTTT
size: few; J: TRBJ2-1; D: TRBD2; V: TRBV7-9; CDR3: CASSTATLAGVGNEQFF; DNA: TGTGCCAGCAGCACAGCCACCTTAGCGGGAGTCGGCAATGAGCAGTTCTTC
size: many; J: TRBJ1-2; D: .; V: TRBV6-2/TRBV6-3; CDR3: CASTDSAFDGYTF; DNA: TGTGCCAGCACCGACTCCGCCTTCGACGGCTACACCTTC
size: .; J: TRBJ2-5; D: TRBD2; V: TRBV6-2/TRBV6-3; CDR3: CASRGTSWKTQYF; DNA: TGTGCCAGCAGGGGGACTAGCTGGAAGACCCAGTACTTC
size: many; J: TRBJ2-4; D: .; V: TRBV29-1; CDR3: CSVEVGLAKNIQYF; DNA: TGCAGCGTTGAAGTGGGGTTAGCCAAAAACATTCAGTACTTC
size: many; J: TRBJ2-7; D: .; V: TRBV20-1; CDR3: CSVSGEGTYEQYF; DNA: TGCAGTGTATCGGGAGAGGGAACCTACGAGCAGTACTTC
size: many; J: TRBJ2-7; D: .; V: TRBV7-9; CDR3: CASSLVGQVYEQYF; DNA: TGTGCCAGCAGCTTAGTTGGCCAGGTCTACGAGCAGTACTTC
size: many; J: TRBJ2-7; D: TRBD1; V: TRBV10-2; CDR3: CASSEGVGQGSYEQYF; DNA: TGCGCCAGCAGTGAGGGGGTGGGACAGGGCTCCTACGAGCAGTACTTC
size: once; J: TRBJ2-7; D: TRBD1; V: TRBV12-3/TRBV12-4; CDR3: CASSGTGDEQYF; DNA: TGTGCCAGCAGTGGTACAGGGGATGAGCAGTACTTC
size: once; J: TRBJ2-7; D: .; V: TRBV19; CDR3: CASSETGAYEQYF; DNA: TGTGCCAGTAGCGAGACGGGGGCCTACGAGCAGTACTTC
size: many; J: TRBJ1-5; D: .; V: TRBV15; CDR3: CATRGVSRSNQPQHF; DNA: TGTGCCACCAGAGGGGTCAGTCGCAGCAATCAGCCCCAGCATTTT
size: .; J: TRBJ1-1; D: .; V: TRBV7-9; CDR3: CASSRRDQAPEAFF; DNA: TGTGCCAGCAGCAGGAGGGACCAAGCCCCGGAAGCTTTCTTT
size: many; J: TRBJ1-1; D: .; V: TRBV4-1; CDR3: CASSPTGSTEAFF; DNA: TGCGCCAGCAGCCCAACAGGGTCGACTGAAGCTTTCTTT
size: many; J: TRBJ2-7; D: TRBD2; V: TRBV20-1; CDR3: CSAREVAGGTYEQYF; DNA: TGCAGTGCTAGAGAAGTAGCGGGGGGCACCTACGAGCAGTACTTC
size: .; J: TRBJ1-5; D: .; V: TRBV6-2/TRBV6-3; CDR3: CASSYVGRNQPQHF; DNA: TGTGCCAGCAGTTACGTGGGGAGAAATCAGCCCCAGCATTTT
size: many; J: TRBJ2-5; D: TRBD2; V: TRBV7-6; CDR3: CASSLPVLAGYQETQYF; DNA: TGTGCCAGCAGCTTACCCGTCCTAGCGGGCTATCAAGAGACCCAGTACTTC
size: few; J: TRBJ2-7; D: TRBD2; V: TRBV4-3; CDR3: CASSSDRASGSWEQYF; DNA: TGCGCCAGCAGTTCAGATAGGGCTAGCGGGAGCTGGGAGCAGTACTTC
size: few; J: TRBJ2-7; D: .; V: TRBV10-2; CDR3: CASSESGYEQYF; DNA: TGCGCCAGCAGTGAGTCGGGGTACGAGCAGTACTTC
size: few; J: TRBJ1-4; D: .; V: TRBV7-6; CDR3: CASSLAPPGNNEKLFF; DNA: TGTGCCAGCAGCTTAGCCCCGCCTGGGAATAATGAAAAACTGTTTTTT
size: .; J: TRBJ2-5; D: .; V: TRBV7-2; CDR3: CASSPRGSQETQYF; DNA: TGTGCCAGCAGCCCCAGGGGATCCCAAGAGACCCAGTACTTC
size: .; J: TRBJ1-2; D: .; V: TRBV29-1; CDR3: CSVLPRWANHGYTF; DNA: TGCAGCGTTTTACCACGTTGGGCTAACCATGGCTACACCTTC
size: many; J: TRBJ2-1; D: .; V: TRBV28; CDR3: CASSSWEREVRGEQFF; DNA: TGTGCCAGCAGTTCGTGGGAGCGAGAGGTGCGGGGTGAGCAGTTCTTC
size: .; J: TRBJ1-4; D: TRBD1; V: TRBV2; CDR3: CASTDPGTGDEKLFF; DNA: TGTGCCAGCACCGACCCCGGGACAGGGGATGAAAAACTGTTTTTT
size: few; J: TRBJ2-4; D: .; V: TRBV28; CDR3: CASSLLSPRTKAKNIQYF; DNA: TGTGCCAGCAGTTTATTATCCCCTAGGACGAAAGCCAAAAACATTCAGTACTTC
size: many; J: TRBJ2-7; D: TRBD2; V: TRBV27; CDR3: CASSVAGLMHEQYF; DNA: TGTGCCAGCAGTGTAGCGGGACTGATGCACGAGCAGTACTTC
size: many; J: TRBJ2-1; D: .; V: TRBV7-2; CDR3: CASSPLRSSYNEQFF; DNA: TGTGCCAGCAGCCCCCTGCGGAGCTCCTACAATGAGCAGTTCTTC
size: many; J: TRBJ2-1; D: TRBD2; V: TRBV7-9; CDR3: CASTSGSSYNEQFF; DNA: TGTGCCAGCACAAGCGGGAGCTCCTACAATGAGCAGTTCTTC
size: few; J: TRBJ2-7; D: TRBD2; V: TRBV15; CDR3: CATSTASGSYEQYF; DNA: TGTGCCACCAGCACCGCTAGCGGGAGTTACGAGCAGTACTTC
size: few; J: TRBJ2-1; D: .; V: TRBV12-3/TRBV12-4; CDR3: CASSLHGLPNNEQFF; DNA: TGTGCCAGCAGTTTACACGGTCTACCGAACAATGAGCAGTTCTTC
size: few; J: TRBJ2-5; D: .; V: TRBV10-3; CDR3: CAISWDLKPTDQYF; DNA: TGTGCCATCAGCTGGGACCTTAAGCCTACGGACCAGTACTTC
size: many; J: TRBJ2-3; D: .; V: TRBV7-9; CDR3: CASSRLDLPSDTQYF; DNA: TGTGCCAGCAGCCGCCTGGACCTCCCCTCAGATACGCAGTATTTT
size: few; J: TRBJ2-5; D: .; V: TRBV15; CDR3: CATSREAVEETQYF; DNA: TGTGCCACCAGCAGAGAGGCAGTAGAAGAGACCCAGTACTTC
size: many; J: TRBJ2-1; D: TRBD2; V: TRBV7-8; CDR3: CASSDTGLSENEQFF; DNA: TGTGCCAGCAGCGACACGGGACTATCAGAAAATGAGCAGTTCTTC
size: once; J: TRBJ2-7; D: .; V: TRBV6-4; CDR3: CASGREAVYEQYF; DNA: TGTGCCAGCGGCCGGGAAGCAGTCTACGAGCAGTACTTC
size: .; J: TRBJ2-4; D: .; V: TRBV6-2/TRBV6-3; CDR3: CASRPGLAKNIQYF; DNA: TGTGCCAGCAGACCGGGACTAGCCAAAAACATTCAGTACTTC